In this sample, the clone carrying this T cell receptor (beta chain) turned up many times. What it binds is unknown. The sorted Tregs were CD4+CD25+CD127-/low cells. Whole-study findings and limits: The larger cohort examined one V-J beta rearrangement, not whole repertoires.

MiXCR, applied by TCRdb to the 5' RACE reads, yields one record per CDR3 protein. The data show over 25,000 distinct CDR3 sequences, 20% to 30% seen once. Germline V lookup: CDR1 MNHEY, CDR2 SMNVEV (reference sequence). Trimming cost V 4 bases and J 5 bases; bases outside gene matches: 5. The CDR3 spans 14 residues. The V call is TRBV27, the J call TRBJ2-7, with 10 bases fitting TRBD1. This sequence originates from a female donor with breast cancer. Specimen: tumor-infiltrating Tregs sorted from the breast tumor. The CDR3 sequence is CASSSGTGADEQYF. In DNA, the CDR3 is TGTGCCAGCAGTTCAGGGACAGGGGCTGACGAGCAGTACTTC.